The clone carrying this TCR beta chain came up a few times. The antigen is not known. The data are from a study of beta chain features in type 1 diabetes. Study background: There were some 110 million sorted cells examined across all samples. Study-wide results and caveats: Healthy donors had naive, central memory and Treg TCRB repertoires that appeared less similar than those seen among patients. Significant though moderate, a shortening of TCRB CDR3s appeared in all four CD4+ subsets of Type 1 diabetes patients.

V dropped 3 bases and J dropped 4; count of bases not matched to a gene: 8. CDR3 size: 15 residues. The V gene's germline CDR1 is SEHNR and CDR2 FQNEAQ (reference sequence). Reverse transcribing all isolated RNA meant expressed TCRB transcripts were sequenced. Libraries were prepared by immunoSEQ multiplex PCR; TCRdb keeps only in-frame clonotypes and omits some of them. This repertoire shows roughly 400,000 clones, around a tenth found once; its top ten account for 0.45% to 0.65%. The purity of all sorted populations exceeded 98%. This sequence originates from a man under 40 with type 1 diabetes. The rearrangement uses TRBV7-9 and TRBJ1-1, with 7 bases lining up with TRBD1. What was sequenced was central memory CD4+ T cells from blood. As DNA, the CDR3 is TGTGCCAGCAGCTTTTGGACAGGTCCGGGCACTGAAGCTTTCTTT. Translated: CASSFWTGPGTEAFF.